This TCR beta chain was sequenced in a study of cytomegalovirus exposure and HLA in healthy donors. At the level of the study: In a later analysis, the roughly 120 validation repertoires were reported to have used the same platform as the 600 to 800 first-cohort repertoires.

Study-wide results and caveats: A subsequent analysis found that TCR clusters from the first cohort also tended to co-occur in the 120 or so validation repertoires, with 90% to 95% of cluster scores above 0. It was confirmed in vitro that a few of the CMV-associated chains were specific for CMV antigens.

The donors were members of the validation cohort, which comprised about 120 subjects and was separate from the first cohort of 600 to 850 subjects. Germline lookup yields CDR1 MNHEY and CDR2 SMNVEV (reference sequence). This CDR3 has 17 amino acids. V lost 2 bases, J lost 6 bases, and 8 bases stayed unmatched. This clone was detected only once. No antigen is known for it. Generated by immunoSEQ multiplex PCR, the TCRdb table keeps only in-frame clones and is missing some. The table shows 350,000 or so clones, with 86% occurring only once. The chain couples TRBV27 to TRBJ2-7, with 15 bases matching TRBD2. The sample was PBMCs. The clonotype originates from a woman between 18 and 30 years old in good health and CMV-seronegative. The CDR3 bases are TGTGCCAGCAGTTTACTAGGACTAGCGGGAGGGCCCGGCGAGCAGTACTTC. Its protein product is CASSLLGLAGGPGEQYF.